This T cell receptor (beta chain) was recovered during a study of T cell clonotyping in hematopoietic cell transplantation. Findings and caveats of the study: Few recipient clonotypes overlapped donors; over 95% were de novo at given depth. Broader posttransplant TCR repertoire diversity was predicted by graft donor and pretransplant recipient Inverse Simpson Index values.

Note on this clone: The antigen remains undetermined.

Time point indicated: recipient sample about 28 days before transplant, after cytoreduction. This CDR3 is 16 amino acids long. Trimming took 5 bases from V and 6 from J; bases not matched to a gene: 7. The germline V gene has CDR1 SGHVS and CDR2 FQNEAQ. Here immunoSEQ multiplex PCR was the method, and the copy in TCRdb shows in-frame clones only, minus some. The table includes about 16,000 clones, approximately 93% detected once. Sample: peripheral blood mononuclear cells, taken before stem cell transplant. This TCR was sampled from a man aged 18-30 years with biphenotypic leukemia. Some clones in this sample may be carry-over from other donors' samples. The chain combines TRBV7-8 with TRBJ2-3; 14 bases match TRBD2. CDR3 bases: TGTGCCAGCAGCATTGGGACTAGCGGGGGCGGGGATACGCAGTATTTT. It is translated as CASSIGTSGGGDTQYF.